A selection of T cell receptor beta chains follows, all from one sample in a study of blood T cell repertoires in COVID-19. The method was immunoSEQ multiplex PCR; TCRdb's version includes in-frame clones alone and lacks a portion of them. The sample holds about 360,000 clones; around 87% are singletons and the top ten take around 1.9%. The material sequenced was PBMCs or T cells enriched from blood (not recorded which). The receptors here all came from a middle-aged man in a cohort exposed to, infected with or recovered from COVID-19 (not recorded which). Both conserved end residues are part of each CDR3. D genes are given only for firm matches. Only part of the rows carry a size: once, few, many, or a class if the clone is expanded.

cdr3_length	j_call	v_call	d_call	clone_size	cdr3_nt	cdr3_aa
11	TRBJ2-5	TRBV20-1	NA	few	TGCAGTGCTAGTCAACAAGAGACCCAGTACTTC	CSASQQETQYF
13	TRBJ2-7	TRBV18	NA	few	TGTGCCAGCTCACCACCGTCCCGCTACGAGCAGTACTTC	CASSPPSRYEQYF
14	TRBJ1-2	TRBV28	TRBD1	NA	TGTGCCAGCAGTTCCGCGGACAGGGACTATGGCTACACCTTC	CASSSADRDYGYTF
13	TRBJ2-3	TRBV27	NA	NA	TGTGCCAGCGGGAGGACCCGGACAGATACGCAGTATTTT	CASGRTRTDTQYF
14	TRBJ2-5	TRBV7-2	NA	NA	TGTGCCAGCAGCTTACTACTTGGGTCAGGGACCCAGTACTTC	CASSLLLGSGTQYF
14	TRBJ1-1	TRBV18	NA	NA	TGTGCCAGCTCGGATTCCACAGGGCACACTGAAGCTTTCTTT	CASSDSTGHTEAFF
14	TRBJ2-7	TRBV6-5	NA	NA	TGTGCTAGCGCCCTCGCTCAGACAAGCATGGAGCAGTACTTC	CASALAQTSMEQYF
15	TRBJ2-7	TRBV15	TRBD2	NA	TGTGCCACCAGCAGAGATCCCGGGACTAGCTACGAGCAGTACTTC	CATSRDPGTSYEQYF
11	TRBJ2-7	TRBV27	NA	NA	TGTGCCAGCAGGCAGAACTACGAGCAGTACTTC	CASRQNYEQYF
13	TRBJ2-1	TRBV6-5	NA	NA	TGTGCCAGCAGTTGGCAGGGGTTGGATGAGCAGTTCTTC	CASSWQGLDEQFF
16	TRBJ2-7	TRBV10-1	TRBD2	NA	TGCGCCAGCAGTGCCGGTGGAGCGGGAGGGCCCCGGGAGCAGTACTTC	CASSAGGAGGPREQYF
14	TRBJ2-1	TRBV5-8	TRBD2	NA	TGTGCCAGCAGCTTCGCCGGGACTAGAAGTGAGCAGTTCTTC	CASSFAGTRSEQFF
15	TRBJ2-3	TRBV5-1	TRBD2	NA	TGCGCCAGCAGCTTTTTCGGGAGGAGTACAGATACGCAGTATTTT	CASSFFGRSTDTQYF
13	TRBJ1-5	TRBV2	NA	NA	TGTGCCAGCAGTGAAGATTTCGGGAGCCCCCAGCATTTT	CASSEDFGSPQHF
15	TRBJ1-2	TRBV2	TRBD1	NA	TGTGCCAGCACTGCGGAACAGGGGGCAAACTATGGCTACACCTTC	CASTAEQGANYGYTF
15	TRBJ1-2	TRBV7-9	TRBD1	NA	TGTGCCAGCAGCTCCGAGACAGGGAAGATTTATGGCTACACCTTC	CASSSETGKIYGYTF
13	TRBJ2-7	TRBV30	NA	NA	TGTGCCTGGACCGGGACTGGAACCTACGAGCAGTACTTC	CAWTGTGTYEQYF
16	TRBJ2-1	TRBV27	TRBD2	NA	TGTGCCAGCAGCCACTCCGGGACTAGCCTCTACAATGAGCAGTTCTTC	CASSHSGTSLYNEQFF
14	TRBJ2-5	TRBV6-1	TRBD2	few	TGTGCCAGCAGGGCGGCGGGAGGACAAGAGACCCAGTACTTC	CASRAAGGQETQYF
15	TRBJ2-3	TRBV7-2	TRBD2	NA	TGTGCCAGCAGCCAAGGGGCTAGCGGGAGTAATACGCAGTATTTT	CASSQGASGSNTQYF
14	TRBJ1-1	TRBV19	TRBD1	NA	TGTGCCAGTAGTCCCGGACAGGGTCAAGCTGAAGCTTTCTTT	CASSPGQGQAEAFF
15	TRBJ2-7	TRBV7-3	NA	NA	TGTGCCAGCAGCTTAGGCCAGGGGGGTTCCTACGAGCAGTACTTC	CASSLGQGGSYEQYF
18	TRBJ2-2	TRBV19	TRBD2	NA	TGTGCCAGTAGGATACCCCAGGCACTAGCGGGAGGGGCCGGGGAGCTGTTTTTT	CASRIPQALAGGAGELFF
15	TRBJ2-7	TRBV27	TRBD1	few	TGTGCCAGCAGTCCGGGGACAGGGCAAGGCTACGAGCAGTACTTC	CASSPGTGQGYEQYF
15	TRBJ2-7	TRBV6-6	TRBD1	few	TGTGCCAGCAGTCGTGCCGGGACAGGGGACTACGAGCAGTACTTC	CASSRAGTGDYEQYF
15	TRBJ2-1	TRBV11-2	NA	NA	TGTGCCAGCAGCTTAGGTCCCGGGGTGTGGGGTGAGCAGTTCTTC	CASSLGPGVWGEQFF
14	TRBJ2-3	TRBV10-2	TRBD2	NA	TGCGCCAGCAGGGCCGGGACTAGCGGAGATACGCAGTATTTT	CASRAGTSGDTQYF
15	TRBJ2-7	TRBV28	TRBD2	NA	TGTGCCAGCAGACAAACTAGCGGGAGGGTGTACGAGCAGTACTTC	CASRQTSGRVYEQYF
14	TRBJ2-7	TRBV7-9	TRBD2	NA	TGTGCCAGCACCACCTCGGGGGGTCCCTACGAGCAGTACTTC	CASTTSGGPYEQYF
16	TRBJ2-5	TRBV29-1	TRBD2	NA	TGCAGCGTTCGTGGAGGGCGGGAGAGGACAAGAGAGACCCAGTACTTC	CSVRGGRERTRETQYF
15	TRBJ1-1	TRBV28	TRBD1	NA	TGTGCCAGCAGACTCGGGACAGGACAGAACACTGAAGCTTTCTTT	CASRLGTGQNTEAFF